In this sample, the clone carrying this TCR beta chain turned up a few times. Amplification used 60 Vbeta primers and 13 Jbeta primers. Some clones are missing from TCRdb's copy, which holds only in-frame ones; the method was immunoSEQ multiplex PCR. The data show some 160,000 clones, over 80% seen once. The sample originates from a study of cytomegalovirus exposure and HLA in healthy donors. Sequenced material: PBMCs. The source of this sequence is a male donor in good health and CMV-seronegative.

In DNA, the CDR3 is TGCGCCAGCAGCCCCGGGTCAACCGGGGACATTCAGTACTTC. Translation gives CASSPGSTGDIQYF. The chain combines TRBV5-1 with TRBJ2-4, with a possible D match to TRBD2 (5 bases). The germline V gene encodes CDR1 SGHRS and CDR2 YFSETQ. The CDR3 is 14 residues long. V was clipped by 4 bases and J by 8 bases, with 16 bases between them.